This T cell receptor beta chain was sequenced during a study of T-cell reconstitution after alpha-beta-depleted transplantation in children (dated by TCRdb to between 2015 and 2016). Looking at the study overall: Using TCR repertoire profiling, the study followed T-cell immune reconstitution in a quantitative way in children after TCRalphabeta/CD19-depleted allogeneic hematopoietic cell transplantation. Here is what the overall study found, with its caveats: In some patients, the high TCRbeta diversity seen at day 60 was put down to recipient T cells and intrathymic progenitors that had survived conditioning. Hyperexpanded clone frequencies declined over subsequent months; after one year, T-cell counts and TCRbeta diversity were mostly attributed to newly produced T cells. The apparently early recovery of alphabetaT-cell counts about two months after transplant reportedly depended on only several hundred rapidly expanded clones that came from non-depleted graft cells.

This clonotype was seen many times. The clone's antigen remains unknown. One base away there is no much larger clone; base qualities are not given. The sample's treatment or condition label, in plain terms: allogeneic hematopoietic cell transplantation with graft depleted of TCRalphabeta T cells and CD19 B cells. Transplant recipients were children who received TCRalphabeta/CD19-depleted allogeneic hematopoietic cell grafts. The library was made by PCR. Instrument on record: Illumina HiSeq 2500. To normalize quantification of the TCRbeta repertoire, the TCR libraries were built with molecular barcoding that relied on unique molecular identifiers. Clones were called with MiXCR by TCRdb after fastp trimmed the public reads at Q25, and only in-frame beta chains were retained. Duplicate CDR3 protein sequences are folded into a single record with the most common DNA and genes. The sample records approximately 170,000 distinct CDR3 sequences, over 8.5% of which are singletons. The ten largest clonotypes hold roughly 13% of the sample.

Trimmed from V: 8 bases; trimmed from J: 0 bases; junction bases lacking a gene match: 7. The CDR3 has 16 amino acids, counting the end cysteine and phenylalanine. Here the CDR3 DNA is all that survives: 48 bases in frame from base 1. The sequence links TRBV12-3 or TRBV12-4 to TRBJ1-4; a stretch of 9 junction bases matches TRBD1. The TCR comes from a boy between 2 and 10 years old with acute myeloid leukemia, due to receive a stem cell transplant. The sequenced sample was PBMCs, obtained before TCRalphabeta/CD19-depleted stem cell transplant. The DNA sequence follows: TGTGCCAGCCGAAAACAGGGGGCCGCAACTAATGAAAAACTGTTTTTT. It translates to CASRKQGAATNEKLFF.